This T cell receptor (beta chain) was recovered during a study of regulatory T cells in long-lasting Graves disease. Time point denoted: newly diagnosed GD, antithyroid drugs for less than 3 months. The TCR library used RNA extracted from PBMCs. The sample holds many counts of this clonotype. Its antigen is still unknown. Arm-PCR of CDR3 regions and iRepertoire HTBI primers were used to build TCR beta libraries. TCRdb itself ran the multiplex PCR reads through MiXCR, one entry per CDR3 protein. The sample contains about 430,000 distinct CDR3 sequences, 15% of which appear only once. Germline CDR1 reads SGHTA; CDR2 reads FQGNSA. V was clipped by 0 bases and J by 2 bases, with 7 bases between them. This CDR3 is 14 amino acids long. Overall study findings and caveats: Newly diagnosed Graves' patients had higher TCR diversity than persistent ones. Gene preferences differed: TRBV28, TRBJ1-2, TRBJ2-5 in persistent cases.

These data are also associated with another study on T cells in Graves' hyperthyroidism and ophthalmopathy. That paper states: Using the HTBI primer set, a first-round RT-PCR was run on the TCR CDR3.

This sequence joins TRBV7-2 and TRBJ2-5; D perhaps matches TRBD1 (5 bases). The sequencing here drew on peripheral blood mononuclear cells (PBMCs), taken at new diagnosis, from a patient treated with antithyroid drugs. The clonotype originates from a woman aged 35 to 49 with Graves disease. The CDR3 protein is CASSLATAQETQYF. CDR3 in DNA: TGTGCCAGCAGCTTAGCGACAGCACAAGAGACCCAGTACTTC.